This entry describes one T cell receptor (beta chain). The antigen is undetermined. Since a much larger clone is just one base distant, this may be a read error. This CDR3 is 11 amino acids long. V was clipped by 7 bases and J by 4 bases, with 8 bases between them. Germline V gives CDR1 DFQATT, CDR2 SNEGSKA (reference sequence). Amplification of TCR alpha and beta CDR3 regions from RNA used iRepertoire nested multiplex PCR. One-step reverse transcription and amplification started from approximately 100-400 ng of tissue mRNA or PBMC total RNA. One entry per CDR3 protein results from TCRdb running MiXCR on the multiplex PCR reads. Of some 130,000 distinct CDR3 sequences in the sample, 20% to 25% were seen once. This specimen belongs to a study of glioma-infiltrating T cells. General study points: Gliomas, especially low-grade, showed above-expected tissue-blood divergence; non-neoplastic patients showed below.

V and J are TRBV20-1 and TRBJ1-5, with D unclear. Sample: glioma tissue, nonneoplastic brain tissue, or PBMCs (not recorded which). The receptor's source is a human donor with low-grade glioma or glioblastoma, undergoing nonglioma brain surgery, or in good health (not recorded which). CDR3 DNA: TGCAGTGGAAGTAGGAATCAGCCCCAGCATTTT. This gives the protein CSGSRNQPQHF.